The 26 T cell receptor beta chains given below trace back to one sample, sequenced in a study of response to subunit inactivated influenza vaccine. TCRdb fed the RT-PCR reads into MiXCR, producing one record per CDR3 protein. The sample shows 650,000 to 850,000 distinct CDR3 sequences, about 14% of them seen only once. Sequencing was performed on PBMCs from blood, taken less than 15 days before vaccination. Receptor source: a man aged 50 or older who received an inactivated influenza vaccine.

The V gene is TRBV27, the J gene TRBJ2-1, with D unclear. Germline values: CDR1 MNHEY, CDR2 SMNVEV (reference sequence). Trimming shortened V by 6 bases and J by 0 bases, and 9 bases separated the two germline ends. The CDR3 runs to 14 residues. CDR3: CASRRSGSYNEQFF. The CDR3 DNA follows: TGTGCCAGCAGAAGGTCAGGCTCCTACAATGAGCAGTTCTTC.

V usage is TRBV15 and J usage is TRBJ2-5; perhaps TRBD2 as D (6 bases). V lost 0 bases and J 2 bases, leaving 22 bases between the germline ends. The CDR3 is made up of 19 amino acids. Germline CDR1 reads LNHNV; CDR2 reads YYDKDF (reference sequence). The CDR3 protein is CATSRDGASPRTIQETQYF. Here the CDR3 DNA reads TGTGCCACCAGCAGAGATGGCGCTAGCCCAAGGACTATTCAAGAGACCCAGTACTTC.

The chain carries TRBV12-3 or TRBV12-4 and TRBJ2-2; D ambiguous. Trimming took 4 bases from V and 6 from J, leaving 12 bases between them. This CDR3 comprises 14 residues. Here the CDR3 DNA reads TGTGCCAGCAGTTCGGCAACGGGTCCCGGGGAGCTGTTTTTT. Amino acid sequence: CASSSATGPGELFF.

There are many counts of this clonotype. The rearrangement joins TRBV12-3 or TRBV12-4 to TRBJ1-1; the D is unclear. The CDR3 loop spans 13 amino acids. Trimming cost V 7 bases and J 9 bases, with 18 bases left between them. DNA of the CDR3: TGTGCCAGCACTCCTAGAGGCTTGGTTAAAGCTTTCTTT. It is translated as CASTPRGLVKAFF.

The CDR3 sequence: CASGGTGDYVGVLYEQYF. In DNA, the CDR3 is TGTGCCAGCGGAGGGACAGGTGATTACGTCGGTGTCCTCTACGAGCAGTACTTC. This chain connects TRBV21-1 to TRBJ2-7; the table's D call of TRBD1 was not tested on the DNA. TRBV21-1 is annotated as a pseudogene. CDR3 length: 18 residues.

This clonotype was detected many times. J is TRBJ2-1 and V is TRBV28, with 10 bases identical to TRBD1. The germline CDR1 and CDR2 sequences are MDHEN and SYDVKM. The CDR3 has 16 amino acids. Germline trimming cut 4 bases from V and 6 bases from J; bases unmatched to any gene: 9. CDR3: CASSSPPGQGINEQFF. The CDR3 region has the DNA TGTGCCAGCAGTTCACCTCCGGGACAGGGGATCAATGAGCAGTTCTTC.

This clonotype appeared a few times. This CDR3 is CAISEGFLEPQHF. The CDR3 DNA reads TGTGCCATCAGTGAGGGGTTTTTGGAGCCCCAGCATTTT. The chain has TRBV10-3 and TRBJ1-5; unclear D gene. Trimming left V 2 bases short and J 8 bases short, with 10 bases between. The V gene's germline CDR1 is ENHRY and CDR2 SYGVKD. The CDR3 is 13 residues long.

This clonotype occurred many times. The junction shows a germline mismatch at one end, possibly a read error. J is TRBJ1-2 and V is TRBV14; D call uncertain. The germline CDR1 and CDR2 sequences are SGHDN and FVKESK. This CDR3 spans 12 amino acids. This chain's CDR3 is CASSQAANLAFF. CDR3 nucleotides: TGTGCCAGCAGCCAAGCGGCGAACTTGGCCTTCTTC.

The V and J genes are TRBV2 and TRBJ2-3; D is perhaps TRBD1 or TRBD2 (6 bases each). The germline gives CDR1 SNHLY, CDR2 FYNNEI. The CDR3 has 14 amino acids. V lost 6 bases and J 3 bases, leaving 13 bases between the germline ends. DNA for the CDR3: TGTGCCAGCAGGAGAGGGGGGCTTACAGATACGCAGTATTTT. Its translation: CASRRGGLTDTQYF. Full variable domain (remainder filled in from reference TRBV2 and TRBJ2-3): EPEVTQTPSHQVTQMGQEVILRCVPISNHLYFYWYRQILGQKVEFLVSFYNNEISEKSEIFDDQFSVERPDGSNFTLKIRSTKLEDSAMYFCASRRGGLTDTQYFGPGTRLTVL.

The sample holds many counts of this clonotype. As DNA, the CDR3 is TGCAGTGCTAGAGATCCATCAGGGAGGTACGAGCAGTACTTC. This gives the protein CSARDPSGRYEQYF. This rearrangement joins TRBV20-1 to TRBJ2-7, with D possibly being TRBD2 (6 bases). This CDR3 is 14 amino acids long. V lost 0 bases and J 4 bases, leaving 13 bases between the germline ends. The germline gives CDR1 DFQATT, CDR2 SNEGSKA (reference sequence).

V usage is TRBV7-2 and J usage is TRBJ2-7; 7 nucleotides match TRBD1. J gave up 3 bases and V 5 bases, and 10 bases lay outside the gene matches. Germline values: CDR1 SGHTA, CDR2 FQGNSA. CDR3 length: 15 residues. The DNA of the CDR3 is TGTGCCAGCAGCGACGCCGGGACAGTCCACTACGAGCAGTACTTC. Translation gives CASSDAGTVHYEQYF. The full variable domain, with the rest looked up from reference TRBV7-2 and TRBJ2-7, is GAGVSQSPSNKVTEKGKDVELRCDPISGHTALYWYRQSLGQGLEFLIYFQGNSAPDKSGLPSDRFSAERTGGSVSTLTIQRTQQEDSAVYLCASSDAGTVHYEQYFGPGTRLTVT.

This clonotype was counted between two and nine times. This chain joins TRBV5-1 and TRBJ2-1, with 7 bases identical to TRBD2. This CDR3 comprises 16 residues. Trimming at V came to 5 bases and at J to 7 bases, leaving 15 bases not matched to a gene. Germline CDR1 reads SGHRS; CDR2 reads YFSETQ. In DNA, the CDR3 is TGCGCCAGCAGGCGTGGACTAGAAGACCCCTGGAATGAGCAGTTCTTC. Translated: CASRRGLEDPWNEQFF.

This chain's CDR3 is CAWSKGGGSYEQYF. DNA for the CDR3: TGTGCCTGGTCAAAGGGAGGGGGCTCCTACGAGCAGTACTTC. V and J are TRBV30 and TRBJ2-7; D is perhaps TRBD2 (7 bases). V lost 5 bases, J lost 0 bases, and 14 bases lay in between. The CDR3 consists of 14 residues. The V gene's germline CDR1 is GTSNPN and CDR2 SVGIG (reference sequence). Together with reference TRBV30 and TRBJ2-7, the CDR3 gives the full variable domain: SQTIHQWPATLVQPVGSPLSLECTVEGTSNPNLYWYRQAAGRGLQLLFYSVGIGQISSEVPQNLSASRPQDRQFILSSKKLLLSDSGFYLCAWSKGGGSYEQYFGPGTRLTVT.

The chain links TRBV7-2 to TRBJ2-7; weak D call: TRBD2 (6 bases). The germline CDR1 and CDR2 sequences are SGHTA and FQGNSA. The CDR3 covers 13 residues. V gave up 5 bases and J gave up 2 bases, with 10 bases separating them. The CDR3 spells CASSTRTTYEQYF. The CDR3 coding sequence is TGTGCCAGCAGCACCCGGACTACCTACGAGCAGTACTTC.

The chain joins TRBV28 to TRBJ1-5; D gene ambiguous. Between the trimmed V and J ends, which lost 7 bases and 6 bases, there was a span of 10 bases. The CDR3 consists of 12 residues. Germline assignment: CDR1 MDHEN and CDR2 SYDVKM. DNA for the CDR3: TGTGCCAGCACCTTGTGGGGTCAGCCCCAGCATTTT. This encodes CASTLWGQPQHF.

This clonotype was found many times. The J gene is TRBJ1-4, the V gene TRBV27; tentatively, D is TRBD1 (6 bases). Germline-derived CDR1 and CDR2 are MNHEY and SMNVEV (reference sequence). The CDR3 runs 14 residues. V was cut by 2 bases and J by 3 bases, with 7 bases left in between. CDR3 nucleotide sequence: TGTGCCAGCAGTTTAGCAGGGGCTAATGAAAAACTGTTTTTT. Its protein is CASSLAGANEKLFF.

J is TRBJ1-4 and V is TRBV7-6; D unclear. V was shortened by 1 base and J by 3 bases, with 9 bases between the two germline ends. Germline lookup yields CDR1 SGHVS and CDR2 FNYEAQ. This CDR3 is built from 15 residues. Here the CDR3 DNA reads TGTGCCAGCAGCTTAGACCGGGCCCCTAATGAAAAACTGTTTTTT. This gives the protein CASSLDRAPNEKLFF.

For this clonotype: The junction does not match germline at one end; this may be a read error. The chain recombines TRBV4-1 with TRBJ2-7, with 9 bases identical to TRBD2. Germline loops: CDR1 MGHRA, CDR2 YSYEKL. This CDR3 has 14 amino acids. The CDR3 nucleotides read TGCGTCAGCAGCTACGGGACTAGCCTTTACGAGCAGTACTTC. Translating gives CVSSYGTSLYEQYF.

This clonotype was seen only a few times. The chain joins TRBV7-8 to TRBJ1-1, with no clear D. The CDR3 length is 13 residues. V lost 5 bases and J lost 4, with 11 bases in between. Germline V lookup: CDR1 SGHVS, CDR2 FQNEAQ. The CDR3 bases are TGTGCCAGCAGCCAACAGACGGTCACTGAAGCTTTCTTT. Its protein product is CASSQQTVTEAFF. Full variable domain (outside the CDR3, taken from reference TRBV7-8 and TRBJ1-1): GAGVSQSPRYKVAKRGQDVALRCDPISGHVSLFWYQQALGQGPEFLTYFQNEAQLDKSGLPSDRFFAERPEGSVSTLKIQRTQQEDSAVYLCASSQQTVTEAFFGQGTRLTVV.

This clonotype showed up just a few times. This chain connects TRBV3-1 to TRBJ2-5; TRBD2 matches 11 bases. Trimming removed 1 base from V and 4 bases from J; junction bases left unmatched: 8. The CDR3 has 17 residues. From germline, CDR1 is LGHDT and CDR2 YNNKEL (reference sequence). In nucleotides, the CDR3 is TGTGCCAGCAGCCAAGGCGCACTAGCGGGAGTATCAGAGACCCAGTACTTC. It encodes CASSQGALAGVSETQYF.

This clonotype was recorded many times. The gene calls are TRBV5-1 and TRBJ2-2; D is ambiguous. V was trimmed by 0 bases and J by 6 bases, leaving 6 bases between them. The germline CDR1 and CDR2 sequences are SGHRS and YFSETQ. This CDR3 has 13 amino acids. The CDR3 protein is CASSLVLSGELFF. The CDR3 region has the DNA TGCGCCAGCAGCTTGGTGCTTTCCGGGGAGCTGTTTTTT.

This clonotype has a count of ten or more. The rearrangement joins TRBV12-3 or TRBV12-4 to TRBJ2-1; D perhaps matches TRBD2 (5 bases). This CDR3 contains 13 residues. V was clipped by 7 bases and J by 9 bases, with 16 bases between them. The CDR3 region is CASTPPGGGEQFF. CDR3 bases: TGTGCCAGCACCCCCCCGGGCGGAGGTGAGCAGTTCTTC.

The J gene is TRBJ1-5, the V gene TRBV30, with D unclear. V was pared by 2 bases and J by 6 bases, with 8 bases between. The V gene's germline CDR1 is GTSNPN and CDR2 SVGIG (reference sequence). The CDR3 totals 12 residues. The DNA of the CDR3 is TGTGCCTGGAGTAGGCTTAGTCAGCCCCAGCATTTT. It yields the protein CAWSRLSQPQHF.

The CDR3 sequence is CASRPTGGQETQYF. In nucleotides, the CDR3 is TGTGCCAGCAGACCTACAGGGGGCCAAGAGACCCAGTACTTC. The chain recombines TRBV7-9 with TRBJ2-5, with TRBD1 matching 8 bases. The V and J ends lost 6 bases and 1 base, in that order; junction bases with no gene match: 4. CDR1 and CDR2 from the germline V gene are SEHNR and FQNEAQ (reference sequence). The CDR3 loop spans 14 amino acids.

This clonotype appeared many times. The CDR3 protein is CASSWGGTINHEQFF. In nucleotides, the CDR3 is TGTGCCAGCAGTTGGGGAGGGACTATTAACCATGAGCAGTTCTTC. The rearrangement uses TRBV12-3 or TRBV12-4 and TRBJ2-1; 7 bases match TRBD2. The CDR3 spans 15 residues. The junction had 11 bases not matched to a gene; V was cut back by 4 bases and J by 8 bases.

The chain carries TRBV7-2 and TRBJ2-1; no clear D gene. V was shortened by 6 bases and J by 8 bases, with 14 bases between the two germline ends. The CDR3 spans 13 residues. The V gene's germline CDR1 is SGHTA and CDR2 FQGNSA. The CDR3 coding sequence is TGTGCCAGCAGACTATCATTGGGGTATGAGCAGTTCTTC. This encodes CASRLSLGYEQFF. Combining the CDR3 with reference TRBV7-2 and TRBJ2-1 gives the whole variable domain GAGVSQSPSNKVTEKGKDVELRCDPISGHTALYWYRQSLGQGLEFLIYFQGNSAPDKSGLPSDRFSAERTGGSVSTLTIQRTQQEDSAVYLCASRLSLGYEQFFGPGTRLTVL.